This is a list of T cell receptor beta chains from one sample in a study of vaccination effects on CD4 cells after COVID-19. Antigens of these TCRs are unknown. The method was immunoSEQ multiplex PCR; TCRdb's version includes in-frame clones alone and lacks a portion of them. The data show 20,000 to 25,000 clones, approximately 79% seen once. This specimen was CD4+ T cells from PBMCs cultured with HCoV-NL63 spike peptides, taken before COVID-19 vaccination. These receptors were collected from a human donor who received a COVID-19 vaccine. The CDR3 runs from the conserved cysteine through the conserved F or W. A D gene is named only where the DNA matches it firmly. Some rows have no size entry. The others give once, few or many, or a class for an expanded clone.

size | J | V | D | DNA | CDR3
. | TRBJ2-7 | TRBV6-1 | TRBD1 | TGTGCCAGCAGTGAAGAGGGACAGGGCTCCTACGAGCAGTACTTC | CASSEEGQGSYEQYF
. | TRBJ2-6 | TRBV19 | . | TGTGCCAGTAGTATACAGTTCTCTGGGGCCAACGTCCTGACTTTC | CASSIQFSGANVLTF
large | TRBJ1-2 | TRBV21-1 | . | TGTGCCAGCAGCAAAGAGTTGGGGGGAATAGGTCATTTAAACTATGGCTACACCTTC | CASSKELGGIGHLNYGYTF
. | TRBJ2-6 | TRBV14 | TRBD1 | TGTGCCAGCAGCCAAGATCTAACAGGGGGGAGGAACTGGGCCAACGTCCTGACTTTC | CASSQDLTGGRNWANVLTF
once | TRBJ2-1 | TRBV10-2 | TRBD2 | TGCGCCAGCGGAGTATCTAGCGGCTCCTACAATGAGCAGTTCTTC | CASGVSSGSYNEQFF
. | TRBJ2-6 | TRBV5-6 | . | TGTGCCAGCAGCCCCCCGCAGGCCAAATTCGAGGGGGCCAACGTCCTGACTTTC | CASSPPQAKFEGANVLTF
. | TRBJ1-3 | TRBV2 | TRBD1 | TGTGCCAGCACTAACCGCGGGACAGGCGGAAACACCATATATTTT | CASTNRGTGGNTIYF
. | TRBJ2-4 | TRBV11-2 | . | TGTGCCAGCAGCTTAGTAAGTGGTTCTGTGTACTTC | CASSLVSGSVYF
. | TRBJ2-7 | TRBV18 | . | TGTGCCAGCTCACCACTTCCTACGGGAAGCCACTACGAGCAGTACTTC | CASSPLPTGSHYEQYF
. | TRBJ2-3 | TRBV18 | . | TGTGCCAGCTCACTAGGGGGCGGGGGTCTGCGGACCCGTAGACCCAAAAGCACAGATACGCAGTATTTT | CASSLGGGGLRTRRPKSTDTQYF